These 20 T cell receptor beta chains originate from one sample sequenced in a study of blood T cell repertoires in COVID-19. Libraries were prepared by immunoSEQ multiplex PCR; TCRdb keeps only in-frame clonotypes and omits some of them. There are some 250,000 clones in the sample; approximately 87% occur only once, and less than 15% lies in the top ten. Sample: peripheral blood. These receptor sequences come from a woman in her twenties or thirties with COVID-19, enrolled during active disease.

This clone has only one observation. The V call is TRBV3-1 (or the pseudogene TRBV3-2), the J call TRBJ1-1; D not certain. This CDR3 spans 15 amino acids. In germline, CDR1 is LGHDT, CDR2 YNNKEL (reference sequence). Trimming took 2 bases from V and 0 from J, leaving 10 bases between them. CDR3 region: CASSQSDGVNTEAFF. The CDR3 nucleotides read TGTGCCAGCAGCCAATCCGACGGAGTGAACACTGAAGCTTTCTTT.

The CDR3, as DNA: TGTGCCAGCAGTCACCAAAAACTCGGGACTGAAGCTTTCTTT. Its protein product is CASSHQKLGTEAFF. This chain links TRBV3-1 (or the pseudogene TRBV3-2) with TRBJ1-1; D not resolved. The CDR3 has 14 residues. Trimming took 6 bases from V and 5 from J, leaving 16 bases between them. Germline V gene lookup returns CDR1 LGHDT and CDR2 YNNKEL (reference sequence).

Comment on this clone: At the DNA level, this CDR3 is encoded by other sequences in the same sample as well. The J gene is TRBJ2-7, the V gene TRBV20-1, with 7 bases identical to TRBD1. Trimming removed 6 bases from V and 2 bases from J; junction bases left unmatched: 1. This CDR3 has 11 amino acids. Looked up from germline, CDR1 is DFQATT and CDR2 is SNEGSKA (reference sequence). Here the CDR3 reads CSAGTAYEQYF. In DNA form, the CDR3 reads TGCAGTGCCGGGACAGCCTACGAGCAGTACTTC.

The chain combines TRBV19 with TRBJ2-3; D is perhaps TRBD1 (5 bases). The CDR3 is 13 amino acids. The germline gives CDR1 LNHDA, CDR2 SQIVND (reference sequence). Trimming pared 5 bases from V and 4 bases from J, leaving 10 bases between. The CDR3 spells CASSPLGADTQYF. The CDR3 nucleotides read TGTGCCAGTAGTCCCTTAGGGGCAGATACGCAGTATTTT.

This chain uses TRBV5-6 with TRBJ2-7; TRBD1 aligns across 9 bases. This CDR3 has 13 residues. Per germline, CDR1 SGHDT and CDR2 YYEEEE. Trimming cost V 4 bases and J 5 bases; bases outside gene matches: 4. The CDR3 here is CASSRDRVNEQYF. The CDR3 DNA reads TGTGCCAGCAGCCGGGACAGGGTAAACGAGCAGTACTTC.

The chain couples TRBV5-1 to TRBJ2-3, with D perhaps TRBD1 (6 bases). Germline assignment: CDR1 SGHRS and CDR2 YFSETQ. The CDR3 is 15 amino acids. The V end lost 3 bases, the J end lost 4 bases, and 15 bases lay between the germline ends. In DNA, the CDR3 is TGCGCCAGCAGCTCCGTAGGGGGTTCCGCAGATACGCAGTATTTT. Encoded protein: CASSSVGGSADTQYF.

The CDR3 protein is CSVGGTPSSYNEQFF. CDR3 nucleotides: TGCAGCGTTGGCGGGACTCCAAGCTCCTACAATGAGCAGTTCTTC. This chain links TRBV29-1 with TRBJ2-1; D is perhaps TRBD2 (6 bases). The V end was cut by 4 bases, the J end by 0 bases, with 13 bases between. The CDR3 length is 15 residues. The germline V gene has CDR1 SQVTM and CDR2 ANQGSEA.

The chain links TRBV15 to TRBJ2-4, with 9 bases aligning to TRBD1. V shed 3 bases, J shed 8 bases, and the junction held 14 bases outside the gene matches. The V gene's germline CDR1 is LNHNV and CDR2 YYDKDF (reference sequence). This CDR3 has 17 residues. The CDR3 is CATSRLDTGGGWDIQYF. CDR3 in DNA: TGTGCCACCAGCAGGCTCGATACAGGGGGCGGCTGGGACATTCAGTACTTC.

Details on this clone: Distinct nucleotide sequences in the sample also encode this CDR3. The CDR3 DNA reads TGCAGTGCTGATACATACAATGAGCAGTTCTTC. Its translation: CSADTYNEQFF. The V call is TRBV20-1, the J call TRBJ2-1, with D unresolved. The V end was cut by 5 bases, the J end by 4 bases, with 6 bases between. Germline V gives CDR1 DFQATT, CDR2 SNEGSKA (reference sequence). The CDR3 runs to 11 residues.

Only a few counts were recorded for this clone. CDR3 in amino acids: CASSNRGFGSYNEQFF. The CDR3 region has the DNA TGTGCCAGTAGTAACAGGGGGTTCGGCTCCTACAATGAGCAGTTCTTC. The chain has TRBV19 and TRBJ2-1; 8 positions match TRBD1. The V gene end was trimmed by 4 bases and the J gene end by 0 bases; junction bases not matched to a gene: 5. CDR3 length: 16 amino acids. The germline V gene has CDR1 LNHDA and CDR2 SQIVND (reference sequence).

This chain joins TRBV19 and TRBJ1-4; D gene uncertain. Germline V gene data show CDR1 as LNHDA and CDR2 as SQIVND (reference sequence). The V end was cut by 0 bases, the J end by 3 bases, with 17 bases between. This CDR3 comprises 18 residues. The CDR3 loop is CASSIDLFVGRSNEKLFF. In DNA form, the CDR3 reads TGTGCCAGTAGTATAGATCTATTCGTAGGGAGATCTAATGAAAAACTGTTTTTT.

The chain recombines TRBV6-5 with TRBJ1-1; D may be TRBD1 (6 bases). The CDR3 is 14 residues long. Germline V gives CDR1 MNHEY, CDR2 SVGAGI. V lost 4 bases to trimming and J lost 1 base, with 10 bases between them. In nucleotides, the CDR3 is TGTGCCAGCAGTTCCCCGGGACAGAACACTGAAGCTTTCTTT. Its protein product is CASSSPGQNTEAFF.

The chain couples TRBV21-1 to TRBJ2-4; TRBD2, as called in the table, went unchecked against the DNA. TRBV21-1 counts as a pseudogene. CDR3 length: 13 amino acids. The CDR3 is CASISYSKNIQYF. In nucleotides, the CDR3 is TGTGCCAGCATCTCCTATTCCAAAAACATTCAGTACTTC.

This clone was detected only once. The V call is TRBV5-1, the J call TRBJ2-1, with D maybe TRBD2 (7 bases). The CDR3 length is 14 residues. The V end was cut by 2 bases, the J end by 5 bases, with 11 bases between. CDR1 is SGHRS and CDR2 is YFSETQ in the germline V gene. In nucleotides, the CDR3 is TGCGCCAGCAGCTTACTAGGGGGGGACAATGAGCAGTTCTTC. It specifies CASSLLGGDNEQFF.

The rearrangement joins TRBV29-1 to TRBJ2-2, with 8 bases matching TRBD2. V lost 7 bases and J lost 6; bases outside the gene matches: 4. This CDR3 is built from 12 residues. Germline V gene sequence: CDR1 SQVTM, CDR2 ANQGSEA. The CDR3 spells CSGGLGAGELFF. The CDR3 coding sequence is TGCAGCGGGGGACTAGGCGCCGGGGAGCTGTTTTTT.

This clone is a singleton in its sample. The chain employs TRBV28 and TRBJ1-2, with D unclear. The CDR3 has 11 residues. Trimming left V 5 bases short and J 8 bases short, with 9 bases between. Germline CDR1 and CDR2: MDHEN and SYDVKM. CDR3 bases: TGTGCCAGCAGTCCCCAGATGGGCTACACCTTC. Encoded protein: CASSPQMGYTF.

The chain carries TRBV18 and TRBJ2-7; 8 bases are a match to TRBD2. The CDR3 runs 16 residues. CDR1 and CDR2 from the germline V gene are KGHSH and LQKENI. V lost 3 bases to trimming and J lost 5 bases; unmatched junction nucleotides: 12. The CDR3, as DNA: TGTGCCAGCTCACCCCCCGGGTTAGCGGGGTCGGACGAGCAGTACTTC. Protein sequence: CASSPPGLAGSDEQYF.

The V gene is TRBV18, the J gene TRBJ1-3; 7 bases are a match to TRBD1. V trimming: 2 bases; J trimming: 4 bases; junction bases outside the gene matches: 5. The CDR3 runs 15 residues. The germline gives CDR1 KGHSH, CDR2 LQKENI. The CDR3 region is CASSPVQGSGNTIYF. CDR3 in DNA: TGTGCCAGCTCACCAGTACAGGGGTCCGGAAACACCATATATTTT. Together with reference TRBV18 and TRBJ1-3, the CDR3 gives the full variable domain: NAGVMQNPRHLVRRRGQEARLRCSPMKGHSHVYWYRQLPEEGLKFMVYLQKENIIDESGMPKERFSAEFPKEGPSILRIQQVVRGDSAAYFCASSPVQGSGNTIYFGEGSWLTVV.

This rearrangement joins TRBV5-5 to TRBJ1-1, with a tentative D call TRBD1 (5 bases). Trimming removed 1 base from V and 0 bases from J, with 16 bases in between. CDR3 length: 17 residues. CDR1 and CDR2 (germline): SGHKS, YYEKEE (reference sequence). Here the CDR3 reads CASSLRGVKILNTEAFF. DNA of the CDR3: TGTGCCAGCAGCTTGCGGGGGGTGAAAATATTGAACACTGAAGCTTTCTTT.

The chain has TRBV28 and TRBJ1-1; D gene unclear. V lost 3 bases and J lost 6, with 8 bases in between. Germline CDR1 is MDHEN and CDR2 is SYDVKM. The CDR3 contains 12 residues. CDR3 amino acids: CASSFMRAEAFF. The CDR3 nucleotides are TGTGCCAGCAGTTTCATGCGGGCTGAAGCTTTCTTT.